What follows describes a single TCR beta chain. The antigen remains undetermined. The data were taken from a study of shared clonotypes between healthy human individuals. Regarding the study as a whole: Clonotypes shared by all four sorted-subset donors had higher generation probabilities than non-shared clonotypes.

In germline, CDR1 is SGHAT, CDR2 FQNNGV. The V gene lost 3 bases and the J gene lost 0 bases, with 9 bases spanning the gap. The CDR3 loop spans 16 amino acids. Produced via immunoSEQ multiplex PCR; TCRdb's table is partial and in-frame only. The data contain over a million clones, around 95% of them singletons. Only Caucasian adults living in Nashville, Tennessee served as donors. This clonotype was obtained from a man between 25 and 39 years old in good health. The chain links TRBV11-2 to TRBJ2-6; tentatively, D is TRBD2 (5 bases). The sequenced material came from naive CD4+ T cells sorted from blood. Subset given: CD45RA+ positively selected. The CDR3 nucleotides read TGTGCCAGCAGCTTGGGAACTAGCTCTGGGGCCAACGTCCTGACTTTC. Its protein product is CASSLGTSSGANVLTF.